The 30 T cell receptor beta chains below all came from one sample that was sequenced in a study of T cells in Graves' hyperthyroidism and ophthalmopathy. Researchers amplified the TCR beta CDR3 regions from RNA transcripts. First-round RT-PCR of the TCR CDR3 relied on the HTBI primer set. MiXCR, applied by TCRdb to the multiplex PCR reads, yields one record per CDR3 protein. The sample carries roughly 350,000 distinct CDR3 sequences, about 15% recorded once. The sample taken for sequencing was blood. Receptors were obtained from a woman between 25 and 40 years old with Graves' hyperthyroidism.

This clonotype turned up a few times. Being one base from a much bigger clone, this may be a read error. The V call is TRBV28, the J call TRBJ2-2; D is unclear. Germline V gene lookup returns CDR1 MDHEN and CDR2 SYDVKM. The CDR3 consists of 11 residues. V was clipped by 10 bases and J by 5 bases, with 8 bases between them. CDR3 DNA sequence: TGTGCCATCAGCACAACCGGGGAGCTGTTTTTT. Translation gives CAISTTGELFF. Full variable domain (rest looked up from reference TRBV28 and TRBJ2-2): DVKVTQSSRYLVKRTGEKVFLECVQDMDHENMFWYRQDPGLGLRLIYFSYDVKMKEKGDIPEGYSVSREKKERFSLILESASTNQTSMYLCAISTTGELFFGEGSRLTVL.

This chain links TRBV7-9 with TRBJ2-1; TRBD2 agrees at 13 bases. This CDR3 region has 16 residues. Germline loops: CDR1 SEHNR, CDR2 FQNEAQ (reference sequence). Losses at the gene ends were 3 bases for V and 7 bases for J; bases not matched to a gene: 6. This CDR3 is CASSFRTSGSRNEQFF. In nucleotides, the CDR3 is TGTGCCAGCAGCTTCAGGACTAGCGGGAGTAGAAATGAGCAGTTCTTC. Full variable domain (remainder filled in from reference TRBV7-9 and TRBJ2-1): DTGVSQNPRHKITKRGQNVTFRCDPISEHNRLYWYRQTLGQGPEFLTYFQNEAQLEKSRLLSDRFSAERPKGSFSTLEIQRTEQGDSAMYLCASSFRTSGSRNEQFFGPGTRLTVL.

This chain connects TRBV4-1 to TRBJ2-7; 15 bases are shared with TRBD2. V shed 1 base, J shed 2 bases, and the junction held 9 bases outside the gene matches. CDR1 and CDR2 (germline): MGHRA, YSYEKL. This CDR3 has 19 amino acids. The CDR3 reads CASSQAGLAGGSETYEQYF. The CDR3 DNA reads as TGCGCCAGCAGCCAAGCCGGACTAGCGGGAGGGTCTGAGACCTACGAGCAGTACTTC.

The V and J genes are TRBV5-1 and TRBJ2-2, with 7 bases matching TRBD1. The CDR3 has 16 amino acids. The V gene's germline CDR1 is SGHRS and CDR2 YFSETQ. J was trimmed by 6 bases and V by 4 bases; bases with no gene match: 12. In nucleotides, the CDR3 is TGCGCCAGCAGCGGATCACAGGGGCAATATGCCGGGGAGCTGTTTTTT. Translated, it gives CASSGSQGQYAGELFF.

This clonotype was recorded many times. V and J are TRBV20-1 and TRBJ2-7; 11 bases match TRBD2. V lost 3 bases and J lost 4; bases outside the gene matches: 11. The V gene's germline CDR1 is DFQATT and CDR2 SNEGSKA (reference sequence). This CDR3 spans 16 amino acids. This chain's CDR3 is CSARPPLAGERYEQYF. The DNA of the CDR3 is TGCAGTGCTAGGCCTCCACTAGCGGGAGAGAGATACGAGCAGTACTTC.

J is TRBJ1-4 and V is TRBV3-1; 7 bases line up with TRBD1. The CDR3 totals 14 residues. Germline V CDR1 and CDR2: LGHDT, YNNKEL (reference sequence). The ends lost 4 bases at V and 4 bases at J; junction bases unmatched: 3. The CDR3 coding sequence is TGTGCCAGCAGCCCCGGGGACAGTAATGAAAAACTGTTTTTT. The encoded protein is CASSPGDSNEKLFF.

This chain connects TRBV30 to TRBJ2-7; D ambiguous. CDR1 and CDR2 from the germline V gene are GTSNPN and SVGIG (reference sequence). This CDR3 spans 14 amino acids. V was clipped by 2 bases and J by 2 bases, with 13 bases between them. The CDR3 region is CAWSLPPRTYEQYF. The CDR3 DNA reads as TGTGCCTGGAGTCTCCCCCCCAGAACCTACGAGCAGTACTTC. The complete variable domain, with remaining parts taken from reference TRBV30 and TRBJ2-7, reads SQTIHQWPATLVQPVGSPLSLECTVEGTSNPNLYWYRQAAGRGLQLLFYSVGIGQISSEVPQNLSASRPQDRQFILSSKKLLLSDSGFYLCAWSLPPRTYEQYFGPGTRLTVT.

This clonotype was recorded many times. The gene calls are TRBV6-1 and TRBJ1-3, with no clear D. This CDR3 is built from 14 residues. The V and J ends lost 6 bases and 7 bases respectively, with 16 bases between them. Per germline, CDR1 MNHNS and CDR2 SASEGT. CDR3 DNA: TGTGCCAGCAGCCACGATCAGCTCGGGAACACCATATATTTT. It specifies CASSHDQLGNTIYF.

The chain combines TRBV6-2 or TRBV6-3 with TRBJ2-7; 13 nucleotides match TRBD2. Germline CDR1 and CDR2: MNHEY and SVGEGT. The CDR3 is 17 residues long. The trim removed 0 bases at V and 1 base at J, leaving 3 bases unmatched. The CDR3 here is CASSYSRTSGRSYEQYF. Written as DNA, the CDR3 is TGTGCCAGCAGTTACTCGAGGACTAGCGGGAGATCCTACGAGCAGTACTTC.

This clonotype was counted only a few times. The chain has TRBV6-4 and TRBJ2-5; the D is unclear. V was pared by 3 bases and J by 7 bases, with 15 bases between. CDR1 MRHNA and CDR2 SNTAGT come from the germline V gene. This CDR3 has 14 residues. The CDR3 DNA is TGTGCCAGCAGTGAGGAAGTCGGTCTCGGGACCCAGTACTTC. Translation: CASSEEVGLGTQYF.

On this clonotype itself: A junction end diverges from the germline sequence, so it may reflect a read error. The V gene is TRBV6-1, the J gene TRBJ1-1; tentative D call: TRBD1 (6 bases). This CDR3 is built from 14 residues. Germline loops: CDR1 MNHNS, CDR2 SASEGT. This chain's CDR3 is CASSEETGSTEAFF. For the CDR3, the DNA is TGTGCCAGCAGCGAAGAAACAGGGAGCACTGAAGCTTTCTTT.

This clonotype showed up just a few times. V is TRBV20-1 and J is TRBJ1-3; D not certain. The CDR3 consists of 15 residues. Germline loops: CDR1 DFQATT, CDR2 SNEGSKA (reference sequence). The V end was cut by 6 bases, the J end by 1 base, with 16 bases between. The chain's CDR3 is CSATGSQPSGNTIYF. The CDR3 DNA is TGCAGTGCGACGGGAAGCCAGCCTTCTGGAAACACCATATATTTT.

In this sample, this clonotype turned up many times. The rearrangement joins TRBV27 to TRBJ2-1, with D unresolved. V shed 10 bases and J shed 4 bases, with 14 bases lying between them. Germline V gene data show CDR1 as MNHEY and CDR2 as SMNVEV (reference sequence). The CDR3 covers 13 residues. CDR3 protein: CATGRAGYNEQFF. CDR3 coding DNA: TGTGCCACTGGACGAGCTGGTTACAATGAGCAGTTCTTC.

Comments on this clonotype: A read error may account for a junction end that differs from germline. The V and J genes are TRBV12-3 or TRBV12-4 and TRBJ2-5; weak D call: TRBD2 (5 bases). The CDR3 extends over 12 amino acids. The CDR3 region has the DNA TGTGCCGGCAGTTTCGGGGTGGAGACCCAGTACTTC. It yields the protein CAGSFGVETQYF.

The sample holds many counts of this clonotype. This chain joins TRBV12-3 or TRBV12-4 and TRBJ2-7; D uncertain. Trimming took off 5 bases at V and 0 bases at J, with 17 bases between the two ends. This CDR3 region has 16 residues. The CDR3: CASSPQLRYASYEQYF. For the CDR3, the DNA is TGTGCCAGCAGTCCCCAACTTCGGTATGCCTCCTACGAGCAGTACTTC.

This clonotype was observed a handful of times. At one boundary the junction diverges from the germline segment, which might be a read error. V is TRBV6-1 and J is TRBJ2-7; 7 bases align to TRBD2. This CDR3 spans 14 amino acids. The germline gives CDR1 MNHNS, CDR2 SASEGT. The CDR3 spells CASREAGRGYEQYF. The CDR3 DNA is TGTGCCAGCAGAGAAGCGGGGAGGGGCTACGAGCAGTACTTC.

This clonotype was seen at least ten times. This sequence joins TRBV12-3 or TRBV12-4 and TRBJ2-1, with D perhaps matching TRBD2 (6 bases). Trimming pared 8 bases from V and 9 bases from J, leaving 20 bases between. This CDR3 has 14 amino acids. Written as DNA, the CDR3 is TGTGCCAGCTCCATCGGCCTAGCGACGGGTGAGCAGTTCTTC. It yields the protein CASSIGLATGEQFF.

This clonotype was observed a few times. The chain links TRBV11-2 to TRBJ2-7, with TRBD1 matching 9 bases. This CDR3 has 16 residues. Germline assignment: CDR1 SGHAT and CDR2 FQNNGV. V trimming: 4 bases; J trimming: 6 bases; junction bases outside the gene matches: 13. The CDR3: CASSSNTGGADREQYF. The CDR3 DNA sequence: TGTGCCAGCAGCTCCAATACAGGGGGCGCGGACCGCGAGCAGTACTTC.

This chain uses TRBV29-1 with TRBJ1-6; perhaps TRBD1 as D (5 bases). V was cut by 0 bases and J by 9 bases, with 15 bases left in between. Germline assignment: CDR1 SQVTM and CDR2 ANQGSEA. This CDR3 has 15 residues. The chain's CDR3 is CSVEDDSLNGSPLHF. In nucleotides, the CDR3 is TGCAGCGTTGAAGATGACAGCCTGAATGGTTCACCCCTCCACTTT.

This clonotype showed up just a few times. The chain couples TRBV7-9 to TRBJ1-2, with D hard to call. The CDR3 covers 15 residues. Trimming pared 5 bases from V and 6 bases from J, leaving 19 bases between. Germline CDR1 reads SEHNR; CDR2 reads FQNEAQ (reference sequence). Here the CDR3 DNA reads TGTGCCAGCAGCCCTAATAACATCGTAGCGCATGGCTACACCTTC. The encoded protein is CASSPNNIVAHGYTF. The full variable domain, in which reference TRBV7-9 and TRBJ1-2 provide the parts outside the CDR3, is DTGVSQNPRHKITKRGQNVTFRCDPISEHNRLYWYRQTLGQGPEFLTYFQNEAQLEKSRLLSDRFSAERPKGSFSTLEIQRTEQGDSAMYLCASSPNNIVAHGYTFGSGTRLTVV.

This clonotype was recorded a few times. The V call is TRBV29-1, the J call TRBJ2-2; tentative D call: TRBD1 (5 bases). Trimming took 7 bases from V and 5 from J, leaving 17 bases between them. The CDR3 extends over 14 amino acids. Germline loops: CDR1 SQVTM, CDR2 ANQGSEA. This CDR3 reads CSAHGAQATGELFF. As DNA, the CDR3 is TGCAGCGCTCATGGGGCACAGGCAACCGGGGAGCTGTTTTTT.

In this sample, this clonotype turned up many times. The rearrangement joins TRBV2 to TRBJ1-4, with D possibly TRBD1 on 5 matching bases. Germline-derived CDR1 and CDR2 are SNHLY and FYNNEI. This CDR3 spans 15 amino acids. Trimming removed 6 bases from V and 0 bases from J, with 11 bases in between. CDR3 sequence (DNA): TGTGCCAGCAGCAGCGGGGCCGCAACTAATGAAAAACTGTTTTTT. Translating it yields CASSSGAATNEKLFF.

This clonotype was seen ten or more times. The chain couples TRBV9 to TRBJ1-5, with D perhaps TRBD1 (6 bases). Trimming removed 0 bases at V and 0 bases at J, with 7 bases between. CDR3 length equals 15 residues. Per germline, CDR1 SGDLS and CDR2 YYNGEE. The chain's CDR3 is CASSVGTASNQPQHF. The CDR3 coding sequence is TGTGCCAGCAGCGTAGGGACAGCTAGCAATCAGCCCCAGCATTTT.

The table lists this clonotype with a few counts. The V and J genes are TRBV11-2 and TRBJ2-1; TRBD2 aligns across 7 bases. V gave up 5 bases and J gave up 8 bases; unmatched junction bases: 12. The CDR3 is made up of 15 amino acids. CDR1 is SGHAT, CDR2 FQNNGV, per germline. CDR3 DNA sequence: TGTGCCAGCAGCCCGAGGGGAGGGAGTGGGGATGAGCAGTTCTTC. It codes for CASSPRGGSGDEQFF. The whole variable domain, remainder taken from reference TRBV11-2 and TRBJ2-1, is EAGVAQSPRYKIIEKRQSVAFWCNPISGHATLYWYQQILGQGPKLLIQFQNNGVVDDSQLPKDRFSAERLKGVDSTLKIQPAKLEDSAVYLCASSPRGGSGDEQFFGPGTRLTVL.

In its sample, this clonotype was seen a few times. The chain couples TRBV12-3 or TRBV12-4 to TRBJ2-1; 7 nucleotides agree with TRBD2. There are 15 residues in the CDR3. With V trimmed by 0 bases and J by 9 bases, 8 bases remained unmatched. This CDR3 is CASSLAGGSYAEQFF. CDR3 sequence (DNA): TGTGCCAGCAGTTTAGCGGGAGGGTCTTACGCTGAGCAGTTCTTC.

This clonotype showed up many times. The chain couples TRBV10-1 to TRBJ1-1, with 8 bases aligning to TRBD1. With 3 bases clipped from V and 0 bases from J, the junction kept 24 bases outside the gene matches. Per the germline V gene, CDR1 is WNHNN and CDR2 is SYGVQD (reference sequence). The CDR3 runs to 22 residues. CDR3 in amino acids: CASSEGVLAGQVDRSMNTEAFF. The CDR3 DNA reads TGCGCCAGCAGTGAAGGGGTACTAGCGGGACAGGTCGATCGGAGCATGAACACTGAAGCTTTCTTT.

In its sample, this clonotype was seen many times. The V call is TRBV10-2, the J call TRBJ2-7, with 11 bases aligning to TRBD2. Germline-derived CDR1 and CDR2 are WSHSY and SAAADI. Unmatched junction bases numbered 3, after V lost 0 bases and J lost 2 bases. The CDR3 extends over 16 amino acids. In nucleotides, the CDR3 is TGCGCCAGCAGTGAGTCCACACTAGCGGGAGCCTACGAGCAGTACTTC. The encoded protein is CASSESTLAGAYEQYF.

The table lists this clonotype with a few counts. The chain uses TRBV4-1 and TRBJ1-5; a possible D gene is TRBD1 (5 bases). With 0 bases removed from V and 3 bases from J, the gap between germline ends came to 9 bases. The CDR3 is 15 amino acids. Germline-derived CDR1 and CDR2 are MGHRA and YSYEKL. The CDR3 nucleotides are TGCGCCAGCAGCCAAGAGGCGACAGCCAATCAGCCCCAGCATTTT. Its protein is CASSQEATANQPQHF.

This clonotype has at least ten counts. The chain uses TRBV6-2 or TRBV6-3 and TRBJ1-1; possible D gene TRBD1, 5 bases. V was shortened by 6 bases and J by 4 bases, with 21 bases between the two germline ends. Germline V gene sequence: CDR1 MNHEY, CDR2 SVGEGT. This CDR3 region has 16 residues. The CDR3 loop is CASRDGPRRGSTEAFF. CDR3 nucleotide sequence: TGTGCCAGCAGGGACGGACCTCGGAGGGGATCCACTGAAGCTTTCTTT.

This clonotype was detected many times. This chain joins TRBV6-1 and TRBJ2-7, with unresolved D. The CDR3 runs to 10 residues. The V gene lost 2 bases and the J gene lost 4 bases, with 0 bases spanning the gap. Germline values: CDR1 MNHNS, CDR2 SASEGT. CDR3 coding DNA: TGTGCCAGCAGTGAATACGAGCAGTACTTC. It yields the protein CASSEYEQYF.